This TCR beta chain stems from a study of Ad26.COV2.S vaccination and SARS-CoV-2 variants. General observations from the study: Vaccinated individuals (as opposed to placebo recipients) had higher spike-specific TCR breadth.

Regarding this clone: What it binds is unknown.

Treatment reported: around 19 received Ad26.COV2.S at low or high dose, single or two shots; about five received placebo; per-sample allocation not given. Collection of samples fell on day 63 after the first vaccine or placebo injection. Donation came from an adult in Boston who was aged 18-55 years. Generated by immunoSEQ multiplex PCR, the TCRdb table keeps only in-frame clones and is missing some. The table has about 500,000 clones, about nine tenths seen once. CDR3 length equals 15 residues. V lost 3 bases and J 1 base, leaving 12 bases between the germline ends. Germline V gives CDR1 SNHLY, CDR2 FYNNEI.

The receptor's source is a person aged 18 to 65 who received the Ad26.COV2.S COVID-19 vaccine or a placebo. The V gene is TRBV2, the J gene TRBJ1-1; D uncertain. Sequences were derived from peripheral blood, sampled in a trial of Ad26.COV2.S vaccine versus placebo. The CDR3 DNA follows: TGTGCCAGCAGTGACTTCACGGATAAGAACACTGAAGCTTTCTTT. It yields the protein CASSDFTDKNTEAFF. Based on the CDR3 plus reference TRBV2 and TRBJ1-1, the full variable domain is EPEVTQTPSHQVTQMGQEVILRCVPISNHLYFYWYRQILGQKVEFLVSFYNNEISEKSEIFDDQFSVERPDGSNFTLKIRSTKLEDSAMYFCASSDFTDKNTEAFFGQGTRLTVV.